This entry lists 16 T cell receptor beta chains sequenced from one sample in a study of shared clonotypes between healthy human individuals. Produced via immunoSEQ multiplex PCR; TCRdb's table is partial and in-frame only. The sample consists of approximately 2,200,000 clones, 85% to 95% of them appearing once. Terminally differentiated effector memory CD45RA+ cells were left out of the naive CD8 fraction, which was CD45RO-negative and positively selected for CCR7. The sample consisted of naive CD8+ T cells from PBMCs. All receptors derive from a man between 18 and 35 years old in good health. Some clones in this sample may be carry-over from other donors' samples.

The rearrangement links TRBV10-3 to TRBJ2-2; D uncertain. The V and J ends lost 3 bases and 4 bases respectively, with 12 bases between them. Germline assignment: CDR1 ENHRY and CDR2 SYGVKD. The CDR3 is 15 residues long. CDR3 protein: CAISDRTALTGELFF. The CDR3 nucleotides are TGTGCCATCAGTGATAGGACCGCTCTCACCGGGGAGCTGTTTTTT.

V usage is TRBV28 and J usage is TRBJ2-2; 8 bases match TRBD2. V trimming: 5 bases; J trimming: 0 bases; junction bases outside the gene matches: 2. The germline V gene has CDR1 MDHEN and CDR2 SYDVKM. The CDR3 sequence is 15 residues long. In nucleotides, the CDR3 is TGTGCCAGCAGTACTAGCGGAACGAACACCGGGGAGCTGTTTTTT. Amino acid sequence: CASSTSGTNTGELFF. The full variable domain, with the rest looked up from reference TRBV28 and TRBJ2-2, is DVKVTQSSRYLVKRTGEKVFLECVQDMDHENMFWYRQDPGLGLRLIYFSYDVKMKEKGDIPEGYSVSREKKERFSLILESASTNQTSMYLCASSTSGTNTGELFFGEGSRLTVL.

The chain combines TRBV15 with TRBJ1-5; D is perhaps TRBD1 (5 bases). This CDR3 is 15 amino acids long. CDR1 LNHNV and CDR2 YYDKDF come from the germline V gene (reference sequence). The V and J ends lost 3 bases and 0 bases respectively, with 9 bases between them. CDR3 residues: CATSRGTNSNQPQHF. The CDR3 bases are TGTGCCACCAGCAGGGGGACTAATAGCAATCAGCCCCAGCATTTT.

The chain links TRBV28 to TRBJ1-5, with TRBD1 identical over 8 bases. The CDR3 is 14 residues long. The junction had 5 bases not matched to a gene; V was cut back by 7 bases and J by 3 bases. CDR1 and CDR2 (germline): MDHEN, SYDVKM. CDR3 protein: CASTRGQSNQPQHF. The CDR3 region has the DNA TGTGCCAGCACCAGGGGGCAGTCCAATCAGCCCCAGCATTTT.

CDR3 protein: CASSEFVGQGNNQPQHF. CDR3 DNA: TGCGCCAGCAGTGAGTTTGTGGGACAGGGAAACAATCAGCCCCAGCATTTT. The chain combines TRBV10-2 with TRBJ1-5, with TRBD1 matching over 9 bases. CDR1 is WSHSY and CDR2 is SAAADI in the germline V gene. Trimming took 1 base from V and 3 from J; bases not matched to a gene: 7. The CDR3 is 17 residues long.

The chain is built from TRBV5-6 and TRBJ2-3; D remains unclear. Germline V gene data show CDR1 as SGHDT and CDR2 as YYEEEE. The CDR3 runs to 13 residues. Trimming shortened V by 4 bases and J by 4 bases, and 10 bases separated the two germline ends. As DNA, the CDR3 is TGTGCCAGCAGCCCGCAGAGTGCAGATACGCAGTATTTT. This translates into CASSPQSADTQYF.

Details on this clone: Other DNA sequences in this specimen translate into the identical CDR3. The chain uses TRBV9 and TRBJ1-1; the D gene is possibly TRBD1 (5 bases). CDR3 length equals 13 residues. V was pared by 0 bases and J by 6 bases, with 9 bases between. Germline lookup yields CDR1 SGDLS and CDR2 YYNGEE. CDR3 in amino acids: CASSVDAGAEAFF. DNA for the CDR3: TGTGCCAGCAGCGTAGATGCGGGGGCTGAAGCTTTCTTT.

The chain carries TRBV6-5 and TRBJ1-5, with D possibly TRBD1 on 5 matching bases. The CDR3 length is 14 residues. CDR1 MNHEY and CDR2 SVGAGI come from the germline V gene. The germline V and J ends were trimmed by 5 bases and 0 bases, with 8 bases remaining between them. CDR3 in amino acids: CASSGHPSNQPQHF. The CDR3 nucleotides read TGTGCCAGCAGTGGACACCCTAGCAATCAGCCCCAGCATTTT.

This clone was observed a single time. The CDR3 DNA reads as TGTGCCAGCAGCAAGGGGGCCTTACTTAGGGAGACCCAGTACTTC. It specifies CASSKGALLRETQYF. The chain joins TRBV7-9 to TRBJ2-5; 7 positions match TRBD1. V was clipped by 5 bases and J by 5 bases; unmatched bases: 11. Per the germline V gene, CDR1 is SEHNR and CDR2 is FQNEAQ (reference sequence). The CDR3 runs to 15 residues.

V is TRBV19 and J is TRBJ1-4, with a tentative D call TRBD1 (6 bases). Trimming shortened V by 5 bases and J by 7 bases, and 14 bases separated the two germline ends. Germline V CDR1 and CDR2: LNHDA, SQIVND (reference sequence). The CDR3 covers 14 residues. CDR3 DNA sequence: TGTGCCAGTAGTGTACAGGGTATTACTGAAAAACTGTTTTTT. It yields the protein CASSVQGITEKLFF. The complete variable domain, with remaining parts taken from reference TRBV19 and TRBJ1-4, reads DGGITQSPKYLFRKEGQNVTLSCEQNLNHDAMYWYRQDPGQGLRLIYYSQIVNDFQKGDIAEGYSVSREKKESFPLTVTSAQKNPTAFYLCASSVQGITEKLFFGSGTQLSVL.

This chain links TRBV11-2 with TRBJ2-7, with TRBD1 as a possible D gene (5 bases). The CDR3 has 13 residues. The germline gives CDR1 SGHAT, CDR2 FQNNGV. V lost 3 bases and J 5 bases, leaving 11 bases between the germline ends. CDR3 bases: TGTGCCAGCAGCTTCAGTGACAGACACGAGCAGTACTTC. Its protein is CASSFSDRHEQYF.

The chain combines TRBV5-1 with TRBJ1-1; TRBD1 aligns across 8 bases. The germline gives CDR1 SGHRS, CDR2 YFSETQ. Losses at the gene ends were 0 bases for V and 4 bases for J; bases not matched to a gene: 17. This CDR3 has 19 residues. CDR3 in amino acids: CASSLVAAALTGGGTEAFF. Written as DNA, the CDR3 is TGCGCCAGCAGCTTGGTAGCTGCGGCGTTAACAGGGGGTGGCACTGAAGCTTTCTTT.

This chain uses TRBV29-1 with TRBJ1-5, with 10 bases lining up with TRBD1. The V gene end was trimmed by 6 bases and the J gene end by 4 bases; junction bases not matched to a gene: 3. The CDR3 consists of 13 residues. Germline CDR1 and CDR2: SQVTM and ANQGSEA. CDR3 region: CSVRTGGNQPQHF. CDR3 sequence (DNA): TGCAGCGTCCGGACAGGGGGAAATCAGCCCCAGCATTTT.

V and J are TRBV28 and TRBJ2-4; TRBD2 agrees at 15 bases. The V gene end was trimmed by 10 bases and the J gene end by 5 bases; junction bases not matched to a gene: 6. The CDR3 runs to 15 residues. CDR1 is MDHEN, CDR2 SYDVKM, per germline. CDR3: CATRTSGRVENIQYF. Written as DNA, the CDR3 is TGTGCCACCCGGACTAGCGGGAGGGTAGAAAACATTCAGTACTTC.

This chain connects TRBV5-1 to TRBJ2-7; no clear D gene. The CDR3 has 12 residues. V was pared by 4 bases and J by 5 bases, with 10 bases between. The germline V gene has CDR1 SGHRS and CDR2 YFSETQ. The CDR3: CASSGALDEQYF. CDR3 nucleotide sequence: TGCGCCAGCAGCGGTGCGTTGGACGAGCAGTACTTC.

In nucleotides, the CDR3 is TGTGCCAGCAGCTTCTCTCTAGCGCCCGACGAGCAGTACTTC. Translated, it gives CASSFSLAPDEQYF. This chain links TRBV7-9 with TRBJ2-7; D possibly corresponds to TRBD2 (6 bases). Per germline, CDR1 SEHNR and CDR2 FQNEAQ (reference sequence). Deletions cut 3 bases from V and 5 bases from J, with 14 bases between. This CDR3 has 14 residues. Full variable domain (rest looked up from reference TRBV7-9 and TRBJ2-7): DTGVSQNPRHKITKRGQNVTFRCDPISEHNRLYWYRQTLGQGPEFLTYFQNEAQLEKSRLLSDRFSAERPKGSFSTLEIQRTEQGDSAMYLCASSFSLAPDEQYFGPGTRLTVT.